These T cell receptor beta chains were read from a single sample in a study of T cells in Graves' hyperthyroidism and ophthalmopathy. TCRdb recomputed calls from the multiplex PCR reads with MiXCR, one row per CDR3 protein. This table has hundreds of thousands of distinct CDR3 sequences, roughly 14% appearing once. Source material: blood. Receptor source: a woman younger than 45 with Graves' hyperthyroidism. Both conserved end residues are trimmed from each CDR3.

j_gene | v_gene | CDR3aa
TRBJ1-1 | TRBV4-1 | ASSQDRYLNTEAF
TRBJ2-5 | TRBV28 | ASSLSAGRETQY
TRBJ1-5 | TRBV12-3/TRBV12-4 | ASSGTERAQPQH
TRBJ1-3 | TRBV6-2/TRBV6-3 | ASSPQRGRTGNTIY
TRBJ1-5 | TRBV24-1 | ATSDSARTGSFQPQH
TRBJ1-1 | TRBV6-6 | ASSYSSSENTEAF
TRBJ1-1 | TRBV19 | ASSMLAVNTEAF
TRBJ1-5 | TRBV7-8 | ASSNGPFSNQPQH
TRBJ1-1 | TRBV19 | ASSSAGGRNTEAF
TRBJ2-5 | TRBV27 | ASSPYRGLAGGWQETQY
TRBJ1-1 | TRBV11-1 | ASSLQRDREAF
TRBJ1-4 | TRBV28 | ASSPPVRTNEKLF
TRBJ2-5 | TRBV28 | ASSLQLAWETQY
TRBJ2-1 | TRBV5-5 | ASSFGTSNEQF
TRBJ1-4 | TRBV28 | ASSAPGQGKGKLF